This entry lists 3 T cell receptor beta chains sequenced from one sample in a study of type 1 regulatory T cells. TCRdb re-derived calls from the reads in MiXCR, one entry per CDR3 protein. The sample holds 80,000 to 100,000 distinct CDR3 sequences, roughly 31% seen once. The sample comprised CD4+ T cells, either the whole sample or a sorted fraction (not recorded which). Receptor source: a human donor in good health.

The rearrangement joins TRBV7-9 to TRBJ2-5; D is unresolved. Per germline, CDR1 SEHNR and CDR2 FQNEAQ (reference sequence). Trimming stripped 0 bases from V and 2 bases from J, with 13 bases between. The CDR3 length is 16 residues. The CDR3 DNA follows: TGTGCCAGCAGCTTAGCCGCACTGGTTGGGCAAGAGACCCAGTACTTC. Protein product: CASSLAALVGQETQYF.

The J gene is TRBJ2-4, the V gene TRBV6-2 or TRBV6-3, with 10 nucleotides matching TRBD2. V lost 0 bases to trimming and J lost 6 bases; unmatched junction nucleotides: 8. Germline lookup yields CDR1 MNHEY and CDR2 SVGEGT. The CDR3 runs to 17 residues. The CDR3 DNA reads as TGTGCCAGCAGTTACTCGAGCGGGGGGGCCGGTAGAAACATTCAGTACTTC. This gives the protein CASSYSSGGAGRNIQYF.

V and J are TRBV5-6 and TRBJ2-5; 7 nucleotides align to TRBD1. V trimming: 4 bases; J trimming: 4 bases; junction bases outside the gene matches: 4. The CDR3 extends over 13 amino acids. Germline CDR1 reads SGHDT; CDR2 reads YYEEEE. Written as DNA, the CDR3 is TGTGCCAGCAGCCAGGGACAGAGAGAGACCCAGTACTTC. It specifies CASSQGQRETQYF.